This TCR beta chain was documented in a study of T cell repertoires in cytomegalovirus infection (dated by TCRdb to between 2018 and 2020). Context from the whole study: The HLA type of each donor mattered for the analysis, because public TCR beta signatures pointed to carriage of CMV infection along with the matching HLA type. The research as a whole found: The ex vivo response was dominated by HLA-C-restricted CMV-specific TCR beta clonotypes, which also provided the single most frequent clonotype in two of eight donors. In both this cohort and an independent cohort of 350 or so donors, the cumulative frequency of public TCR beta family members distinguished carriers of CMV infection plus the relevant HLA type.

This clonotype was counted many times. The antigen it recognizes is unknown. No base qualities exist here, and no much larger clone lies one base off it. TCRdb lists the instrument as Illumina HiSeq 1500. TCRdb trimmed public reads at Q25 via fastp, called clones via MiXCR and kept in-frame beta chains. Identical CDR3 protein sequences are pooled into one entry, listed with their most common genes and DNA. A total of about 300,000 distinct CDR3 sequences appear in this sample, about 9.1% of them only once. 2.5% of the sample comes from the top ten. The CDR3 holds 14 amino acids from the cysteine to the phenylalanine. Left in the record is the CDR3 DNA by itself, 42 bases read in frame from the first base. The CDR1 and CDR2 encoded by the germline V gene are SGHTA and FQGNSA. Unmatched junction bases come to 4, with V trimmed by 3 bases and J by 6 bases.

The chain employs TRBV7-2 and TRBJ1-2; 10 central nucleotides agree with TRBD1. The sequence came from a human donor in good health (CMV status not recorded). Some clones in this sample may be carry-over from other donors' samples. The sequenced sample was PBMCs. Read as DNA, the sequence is TGTGCCAGCAGCTTGAGACAGGGGGCCGATGGCTACACCTTC. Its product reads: CASSLRQGADGYTF.